The 12 T cell receptor beta chains below come from one sample, sequenced in a study of OX40 agonist ivuxolimab in advanced cancers. Libraries were prepared through the immunoSEQ multiplex PCR assay. Sourced from immuneACCESS, this table was stored by TCRdb with only in-frame sequences that have V and J called. A share of the clones is absent; for the studies checked, an unresolved V gene accounts for under half, and the remainder has no known explanation. The sample table lists about 94,000 clones, 87% of them with a count of one. The top ten hold 0.31% of the sample. The sample consisted of CD4+ or CD8+ T cells sorted from blood, taken in a trial of the OX40 agonist ivuxolimab. These receptors were collected from an adult with an advanced solid tumor such as melanoma, head and neck, liver or kidney cancer.

The chain uses TRBV7-9 and TRBJ1-4, with D possibly being TRBD1 (5 bases). This CDR3 comprises 14 residues. Looked up from germline, CDR1 is SEHNR and CDR2 is FQNEAQ (reference sequence). V was trimmed by 1 base and J by 5 bases, leaving 8 bases between them. In DNA form, the CDR3 reads TGTGCCAGCAGCTTAGTGGGGGGGAATGAAAAACTGTTTTTT. Its protein is CASSLVGGNEKLFF.

The chain joins TRBV7-9 to TRBJ1-4; D is perhaps TRBD1 (5 bases). The CDR3 consists of 14 residues. Germline CDR1 is SEHNR and CDR2 is FQNEAQ (reference sequence). V lost 5 bases and J 5 bases, leaving 12 bases between the germline ends. CDR3 coding DNA: TGTGCCAGCAGCCAGGGACGGATGAATGAAAAACTGTTTTTT. It is translated as CASSQGRMNEKLFF.

This chain links TRBV11-2 with TRBJ2-5; D gene ambiguous. The CDR3 runs 11 residues. CDR1 and CDR2 (germline): SGHAT, FQNNGV. V dropped 7 bases and J dropped 4 bases, with 7 bases sitting between them. The DNA of the CDR3 is TGTGCCAGCACCCCCGGAGAGACCCAGTACTTC. It encodes CASTPGETQYF. The full variable domain, its missing parts supplied by reference TRBV11-2 and TRBJ2-5, is EAGVAQSPRYKIIEKRQSVAFWCNPISGHATLYWYQQILGQGPKLLIQFQNNGVVDDSQLPKDRFSAERLKGVDSTLKIQPAKLEDSAVYLCASTPGETQYFGPGTRLLVL.

The V gene is TRBV1, the J gene TRBJ1-3. TRBV1 is termed a pseudogene. There are 15 residues in the CDR3. Here the CDR3 DNA reads TGCACCAGCAGCCAAGACGAGGTATCCGGAAACACCATATATTTT. This sequence encodes CTSSQDEVSGNTIYF.

The chain links TRBV7-8 to TRBJ1-2; D unclear. V gave up 1 base and J gave up 3 bases, with 9 bases separating them. This CDR3 is built from 14 residues. CDR1 and CDR2 from the germline V gene are SGHVS and FQNEAQ. The CDR3 region has the DNA TGTGCCAGCAGCTTAGGGAACAACGACTATGGCTACACCTTC. This sequence encodes CASSLGNNDYGYTF.

The J gene is TRBJ2-3, the V gene TRBV9; TRBD2 aligns across 9 bases. V was pared by 1 base and J by 0 bases, with 9 bases of the junction left unmatched. CDR3 length: 18 amino acids. CDR1 and CDR2 (germline): SGDLS, YYNGEE. Here the CDR3 reads CASSVTAWSGGSTDTQYF. As DNA, the CDR3 is TGTGCCAGCAGCGTAACCGCTTGGAGCGGGGGGAGCACAGATACGCAGTATTTT.

This clone has a handful of counts. The chain is built from TRBV6-5 and TRBJ2-5; TRBD2 agrees at 13 bases. Losses at the gene ends were 6 bases for V and 4 bases for J; bases not matched to a gene: 5. The CDR3 is 15 residues long. Per germline, CDR1 MNHEY and CDR2 SVGAGI. The DNA of the CDR3 is TGTGCCAGCAGGAGGACTAGCGGGGGAGGAGAGACCCAGTACTTC. Its protein is CASRRTSGGGETQYF.

The chain employs TRBV19 and TRBJ2-1; tentatively, D is TRBD1 (6 bases). The length of the CDR3 is 15 residues. V was cut by 5 bases and J by 1 base, with 12 bases left in between. In germline, CDR1 is LNHDA, CDR2 SQIVND (reference sequence). The CDR3 bases are TGTGCCAGTAGTGTCCAGGGGTTGTCCTACAATGAGCAGTTCTTC. Amino acids: CASSVQGLSYNEQFF.

The chain is built from TRBV5-1 and TRBJ1-2, with D possibly being TRBD1 (6 bases). The V gene's germline CDR1 is SGHRS and CDR2 YFSETQ. The length of the CDR3 is 12 residues. The V end lost 5 bases, the J end lost 6 bases, and 11 bases lay between the germline ends. CDR3 nucleotide sequence: TGCGCCAGCAGACAGGACAGTGATGGCTACACCTTC. Protein product: CASRQDSDGYTF.

This sequence joins TRBV7-3 and TRBJ2-3; 10 positions agree with TRBD2. The CDR3 loop spans 21 amino acids. V dropped 2 bases and J dropped 5; count of bases not matched to a gene: 22. Germline CDR1 and CDR2: SGHTA and FQGTGA. The CDR3 is CASSLPPAEGSGGAGRDTQYF. In DNA form, the CDR3 reads TGTGCCAGCAGCTTACCCCCGGCCGAGGGAAGCGGGGGGGCCGGTAGAGATACGCAGTATTTT.

This chain connects TRBV29-1 to TRBJ1-2, with D perhaps TRBD1 (6 bases). Per the germline V gene, CDR1 is SQVTM and CDR2 is ANQGSEA. The CDR3 covers 13 residues. The V end was cut by 2 bases, the J end by 4 bases, with 11 bases between. The CDR3 sequence: CSVENTGSYGYTF. The DNA for the CDR3 is TGCAGCGTTGAAAACACAGGGAGCTATGGCTACACCTTC.

Remarks on this clone: The junction differs from germline at one of its ends, possibly a read error. Within the sample, other DNA sequences also encode this same CDR3. The DNA for the CDR3 is TGTGCCAGTAGTACGTCCGGGACTGGCACGGATACGCAGTATTTT. Amino acid sequence: CASSTSGTGTDTQYF. The chain is built from TRBV19 and TRBJ2-3, with D perhaps matching TRBD2 (6 bases). The CDR3 totals 15 residues. Germline V CDR1 and CDR2: LNHDA, SQIVND (reference sequence).